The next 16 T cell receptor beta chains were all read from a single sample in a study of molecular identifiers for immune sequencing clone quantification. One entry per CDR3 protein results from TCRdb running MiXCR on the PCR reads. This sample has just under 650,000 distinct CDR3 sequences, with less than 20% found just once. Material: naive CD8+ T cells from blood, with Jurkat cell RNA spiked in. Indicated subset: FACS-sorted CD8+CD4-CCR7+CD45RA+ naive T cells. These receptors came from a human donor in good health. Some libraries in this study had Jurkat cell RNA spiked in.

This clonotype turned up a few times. This CDR3 reads CASSQDGGLALTDTQYF. CDR3 in DNA: TGTGCCAGCAGCCAAGATGGAGGACTAGCGCTCACAGATACGCAGTATTTT. The V and J genes are TRBV3-1 and TRBJ2-3, with 9 bases that match TRBD2. Germline CDR1 is LGHDT and CDR2 is YNNKEL (reference sequence). The V gene end was trimmed by 0 bases and the J gene end by 2 bases; junction bases not matched to a gene: 6. This CDR3 region has 17 residues.

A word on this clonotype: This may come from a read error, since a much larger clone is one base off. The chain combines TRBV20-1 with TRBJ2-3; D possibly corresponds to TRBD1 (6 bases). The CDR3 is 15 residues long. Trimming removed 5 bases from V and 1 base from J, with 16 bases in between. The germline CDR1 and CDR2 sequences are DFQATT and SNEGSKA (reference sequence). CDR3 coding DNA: TGCAGTGCTGGGTCTCGGGGACAAGGCACAGATACGCAGTATTTT. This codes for CSAGSRGQGTDTQYF.

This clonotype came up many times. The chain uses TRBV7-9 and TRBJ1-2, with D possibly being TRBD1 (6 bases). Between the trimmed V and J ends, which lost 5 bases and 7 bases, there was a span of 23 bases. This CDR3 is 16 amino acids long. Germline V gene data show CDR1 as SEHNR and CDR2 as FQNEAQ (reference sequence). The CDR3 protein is CASSPTYRTDGSGYTF. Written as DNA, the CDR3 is TGTGCCAGCAGCCCAACTTATCGGACAGACGGCTCTGGCTACACCTTC.

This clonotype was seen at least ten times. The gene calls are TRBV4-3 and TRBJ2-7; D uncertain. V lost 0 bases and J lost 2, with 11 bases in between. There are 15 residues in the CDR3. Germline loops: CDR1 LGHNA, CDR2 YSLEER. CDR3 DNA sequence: TGCGCCAGCAGCCAAGATGCCGGCCTCACCTACGAGCAGTACTTC. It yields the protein CASSQDAGLTYEQYF.

CDR3 sequence (DNA): TGTGCCAGCAGTTTTGGGACTACCTCCCCCGAGCAGTACTTC. It codes for CASSFGTTSPEQYF. The rearrangement joins TRBV27 to TRBJ2-7; 7 nucleotides line up with TRBD2. This CDR3 comprises 14 residues. Losses at the gene ends were 3 bases for V and 6 bases for J; bases not matched to a gene: 8. The germline gives CDR1 MNHEY, CDR2 SMNVEV (reference sequence).

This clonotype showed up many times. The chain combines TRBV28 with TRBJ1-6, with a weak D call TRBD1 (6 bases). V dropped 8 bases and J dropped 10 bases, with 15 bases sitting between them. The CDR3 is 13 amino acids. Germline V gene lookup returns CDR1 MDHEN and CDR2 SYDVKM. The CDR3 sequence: CASLHGGGSPLHF. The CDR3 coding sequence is TGTGCCAGCCTCCACGGGGGCGGCTCACCCCTCCACTTT. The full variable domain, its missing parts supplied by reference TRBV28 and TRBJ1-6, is DVKVTQSSRYLVKRTGEKVFLECVQDMDHENMFWYRQDPGLGLRLIYFSYDVKMKEKGDIPEGYSVSREKKERFSLILESASTNQTSMYLCASLHGGGSPLHFGNGTRLTVT.

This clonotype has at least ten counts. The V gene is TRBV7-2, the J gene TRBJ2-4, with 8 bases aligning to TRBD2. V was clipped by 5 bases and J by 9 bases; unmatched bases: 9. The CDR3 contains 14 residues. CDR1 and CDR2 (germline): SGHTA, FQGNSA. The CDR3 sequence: CASSPAGAWGIQYF. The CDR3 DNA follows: TGTGCCAGCAGCCCAGCGGGGGCTTGGGGCATTCAGTACTTC. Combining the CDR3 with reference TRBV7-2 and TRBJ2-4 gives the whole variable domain GAGVSQSPSNKVTEKGKDVELRCDPISGHTALYWYRQSLGQGLEFLIYFQGNSAPDKSGLPSDRFSAERTGGSVSTLTIQRTQQEDSAVYLCASSPAGAWGIQYFGAGTRLSVL.

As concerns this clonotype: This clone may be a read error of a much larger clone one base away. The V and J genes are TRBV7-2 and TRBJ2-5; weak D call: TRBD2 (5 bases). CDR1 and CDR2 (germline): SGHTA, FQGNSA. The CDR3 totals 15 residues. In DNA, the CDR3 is TGTGCCAGCAGCTTAGTCGCCGGGATTCAAGAGGCCCAGTACTTC. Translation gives CASSLVAGIQEAQYF.

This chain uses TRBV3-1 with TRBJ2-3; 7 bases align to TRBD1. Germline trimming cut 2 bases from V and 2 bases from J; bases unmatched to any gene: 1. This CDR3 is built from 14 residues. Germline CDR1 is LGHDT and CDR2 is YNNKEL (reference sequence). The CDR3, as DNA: TGTGCCAGCAGCCAACAGGGGGTCACAGATACGCAGTATTTT. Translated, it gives CASSQQGVTDTQYF.

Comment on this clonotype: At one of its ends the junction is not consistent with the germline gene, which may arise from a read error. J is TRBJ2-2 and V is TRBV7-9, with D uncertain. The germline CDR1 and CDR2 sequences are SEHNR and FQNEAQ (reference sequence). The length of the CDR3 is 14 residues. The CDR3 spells CAGRPEANTGELFF. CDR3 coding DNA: TGTGCCGGCAGACCAGAGGCGAACACCGGGGAGCTGTTTTTT.

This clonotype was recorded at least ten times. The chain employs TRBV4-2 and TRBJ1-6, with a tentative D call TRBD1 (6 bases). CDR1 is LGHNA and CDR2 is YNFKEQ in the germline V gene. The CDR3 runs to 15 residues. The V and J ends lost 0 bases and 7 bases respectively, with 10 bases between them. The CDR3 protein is CASSQDPGANSPLHF. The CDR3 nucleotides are TGTGCCAGCAGCCAAGATCCGGGGGCGAATTCACCCCTCCACTTT.

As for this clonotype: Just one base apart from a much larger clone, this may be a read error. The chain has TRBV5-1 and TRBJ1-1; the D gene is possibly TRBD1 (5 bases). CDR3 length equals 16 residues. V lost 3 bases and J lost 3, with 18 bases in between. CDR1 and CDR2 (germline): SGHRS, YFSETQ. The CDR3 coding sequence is TGCGCCAGCAGCTATGGGGCAGGTAGTAGGGACACTGAAGCTTTCTTT. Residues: CASSYGAGSRDTEAFF.

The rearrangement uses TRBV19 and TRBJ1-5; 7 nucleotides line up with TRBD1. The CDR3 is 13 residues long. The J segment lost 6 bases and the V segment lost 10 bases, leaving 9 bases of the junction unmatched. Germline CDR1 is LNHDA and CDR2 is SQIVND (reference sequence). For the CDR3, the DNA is TGTGCCACCGGGACAGTTCTTAGTCAGCCCCAGCATTTT. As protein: CATGTVLSQPQHF.

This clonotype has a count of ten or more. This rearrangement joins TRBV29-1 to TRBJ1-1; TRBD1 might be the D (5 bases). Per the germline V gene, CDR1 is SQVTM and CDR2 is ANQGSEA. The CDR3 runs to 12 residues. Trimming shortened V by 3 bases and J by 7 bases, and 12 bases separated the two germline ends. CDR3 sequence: CSVERGGVEAFF. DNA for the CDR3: TGCAGCGTTGAGCGGGGGGGTGTTGAAGCTTTCTTT.

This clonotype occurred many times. This CDR3 is CASSYSDAPTF. In nucleotides, the CDR3 is TGTGCCAGCAGTTACTCAGATGCGCCCACCTTC. J is TRBJ1-2 and V is TRBV6-2 or TRBV6-3; no firm D call. CDR3 size: 11 residues. Trimming pared 0 bases from V and 13 bases from J, leaving 9 bases between. Looked up from germline, CDR1 is MNHEY and CDR2 is SVGEGT.

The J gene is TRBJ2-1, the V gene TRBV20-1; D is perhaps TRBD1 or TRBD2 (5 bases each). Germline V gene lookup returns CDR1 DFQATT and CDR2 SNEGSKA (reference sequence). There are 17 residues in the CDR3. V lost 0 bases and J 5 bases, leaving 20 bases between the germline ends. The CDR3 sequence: CSARDLQTRGSHNEQFF. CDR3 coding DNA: TGCAGTGCTAGAGATCTCCAAACTAGGGGTTCCCACAATGAGCAGTTCTTC.